The T cell receptor beta chain under discussion was sequenced for a study of T cells in Graves' hyperthyroidism and ophthalmopathy. Study summary: Before treatment of any kind, peripheral blood was taken at initial diagnosis. Findings and caveats of the study: In blood, most of the thyroid clonotypes expanded above 0.001 were also present.

This clonotype was recorded a few times. As yet, its antigen is unknown. Regions amplified from RNA transcripts were the TCR beta CDR3 regions. With the HTBI primer set, the TCR CDR3 went through a first round of RT-PCR. From the multiplex PCR reads, TCRdb called clonotypes with MiXCR, one entry per CDR3 protein. The sample lists roughly 550,000 distinct CDR3 sequences; about 16% were seen once. It was uncontrolled infection, other autoimmune disease, pregnancy or lactation that excluded patients. The receptor comes from a woman in her thirties with Graves' ophthalmopathy. Sequencing input: blood.

As DNA, the CDR3 is TGTGCCAGCAGTTTATTATCCGATAGCAATCAGCCCCAGCATTTT. This sequence encodes CASSLLSDSNQPQHF. The V and J genes are TRBV27 and TRBJ1-5; D unresolved. Germline lookup yields CDR1 MNHEY and CDR2 SMNVEV (reference sequence). The germline V and J ends were trimmed by 1 base and 0 bases, with 7 bases remaining between them. The CDR3 sequence is 15 residues long.